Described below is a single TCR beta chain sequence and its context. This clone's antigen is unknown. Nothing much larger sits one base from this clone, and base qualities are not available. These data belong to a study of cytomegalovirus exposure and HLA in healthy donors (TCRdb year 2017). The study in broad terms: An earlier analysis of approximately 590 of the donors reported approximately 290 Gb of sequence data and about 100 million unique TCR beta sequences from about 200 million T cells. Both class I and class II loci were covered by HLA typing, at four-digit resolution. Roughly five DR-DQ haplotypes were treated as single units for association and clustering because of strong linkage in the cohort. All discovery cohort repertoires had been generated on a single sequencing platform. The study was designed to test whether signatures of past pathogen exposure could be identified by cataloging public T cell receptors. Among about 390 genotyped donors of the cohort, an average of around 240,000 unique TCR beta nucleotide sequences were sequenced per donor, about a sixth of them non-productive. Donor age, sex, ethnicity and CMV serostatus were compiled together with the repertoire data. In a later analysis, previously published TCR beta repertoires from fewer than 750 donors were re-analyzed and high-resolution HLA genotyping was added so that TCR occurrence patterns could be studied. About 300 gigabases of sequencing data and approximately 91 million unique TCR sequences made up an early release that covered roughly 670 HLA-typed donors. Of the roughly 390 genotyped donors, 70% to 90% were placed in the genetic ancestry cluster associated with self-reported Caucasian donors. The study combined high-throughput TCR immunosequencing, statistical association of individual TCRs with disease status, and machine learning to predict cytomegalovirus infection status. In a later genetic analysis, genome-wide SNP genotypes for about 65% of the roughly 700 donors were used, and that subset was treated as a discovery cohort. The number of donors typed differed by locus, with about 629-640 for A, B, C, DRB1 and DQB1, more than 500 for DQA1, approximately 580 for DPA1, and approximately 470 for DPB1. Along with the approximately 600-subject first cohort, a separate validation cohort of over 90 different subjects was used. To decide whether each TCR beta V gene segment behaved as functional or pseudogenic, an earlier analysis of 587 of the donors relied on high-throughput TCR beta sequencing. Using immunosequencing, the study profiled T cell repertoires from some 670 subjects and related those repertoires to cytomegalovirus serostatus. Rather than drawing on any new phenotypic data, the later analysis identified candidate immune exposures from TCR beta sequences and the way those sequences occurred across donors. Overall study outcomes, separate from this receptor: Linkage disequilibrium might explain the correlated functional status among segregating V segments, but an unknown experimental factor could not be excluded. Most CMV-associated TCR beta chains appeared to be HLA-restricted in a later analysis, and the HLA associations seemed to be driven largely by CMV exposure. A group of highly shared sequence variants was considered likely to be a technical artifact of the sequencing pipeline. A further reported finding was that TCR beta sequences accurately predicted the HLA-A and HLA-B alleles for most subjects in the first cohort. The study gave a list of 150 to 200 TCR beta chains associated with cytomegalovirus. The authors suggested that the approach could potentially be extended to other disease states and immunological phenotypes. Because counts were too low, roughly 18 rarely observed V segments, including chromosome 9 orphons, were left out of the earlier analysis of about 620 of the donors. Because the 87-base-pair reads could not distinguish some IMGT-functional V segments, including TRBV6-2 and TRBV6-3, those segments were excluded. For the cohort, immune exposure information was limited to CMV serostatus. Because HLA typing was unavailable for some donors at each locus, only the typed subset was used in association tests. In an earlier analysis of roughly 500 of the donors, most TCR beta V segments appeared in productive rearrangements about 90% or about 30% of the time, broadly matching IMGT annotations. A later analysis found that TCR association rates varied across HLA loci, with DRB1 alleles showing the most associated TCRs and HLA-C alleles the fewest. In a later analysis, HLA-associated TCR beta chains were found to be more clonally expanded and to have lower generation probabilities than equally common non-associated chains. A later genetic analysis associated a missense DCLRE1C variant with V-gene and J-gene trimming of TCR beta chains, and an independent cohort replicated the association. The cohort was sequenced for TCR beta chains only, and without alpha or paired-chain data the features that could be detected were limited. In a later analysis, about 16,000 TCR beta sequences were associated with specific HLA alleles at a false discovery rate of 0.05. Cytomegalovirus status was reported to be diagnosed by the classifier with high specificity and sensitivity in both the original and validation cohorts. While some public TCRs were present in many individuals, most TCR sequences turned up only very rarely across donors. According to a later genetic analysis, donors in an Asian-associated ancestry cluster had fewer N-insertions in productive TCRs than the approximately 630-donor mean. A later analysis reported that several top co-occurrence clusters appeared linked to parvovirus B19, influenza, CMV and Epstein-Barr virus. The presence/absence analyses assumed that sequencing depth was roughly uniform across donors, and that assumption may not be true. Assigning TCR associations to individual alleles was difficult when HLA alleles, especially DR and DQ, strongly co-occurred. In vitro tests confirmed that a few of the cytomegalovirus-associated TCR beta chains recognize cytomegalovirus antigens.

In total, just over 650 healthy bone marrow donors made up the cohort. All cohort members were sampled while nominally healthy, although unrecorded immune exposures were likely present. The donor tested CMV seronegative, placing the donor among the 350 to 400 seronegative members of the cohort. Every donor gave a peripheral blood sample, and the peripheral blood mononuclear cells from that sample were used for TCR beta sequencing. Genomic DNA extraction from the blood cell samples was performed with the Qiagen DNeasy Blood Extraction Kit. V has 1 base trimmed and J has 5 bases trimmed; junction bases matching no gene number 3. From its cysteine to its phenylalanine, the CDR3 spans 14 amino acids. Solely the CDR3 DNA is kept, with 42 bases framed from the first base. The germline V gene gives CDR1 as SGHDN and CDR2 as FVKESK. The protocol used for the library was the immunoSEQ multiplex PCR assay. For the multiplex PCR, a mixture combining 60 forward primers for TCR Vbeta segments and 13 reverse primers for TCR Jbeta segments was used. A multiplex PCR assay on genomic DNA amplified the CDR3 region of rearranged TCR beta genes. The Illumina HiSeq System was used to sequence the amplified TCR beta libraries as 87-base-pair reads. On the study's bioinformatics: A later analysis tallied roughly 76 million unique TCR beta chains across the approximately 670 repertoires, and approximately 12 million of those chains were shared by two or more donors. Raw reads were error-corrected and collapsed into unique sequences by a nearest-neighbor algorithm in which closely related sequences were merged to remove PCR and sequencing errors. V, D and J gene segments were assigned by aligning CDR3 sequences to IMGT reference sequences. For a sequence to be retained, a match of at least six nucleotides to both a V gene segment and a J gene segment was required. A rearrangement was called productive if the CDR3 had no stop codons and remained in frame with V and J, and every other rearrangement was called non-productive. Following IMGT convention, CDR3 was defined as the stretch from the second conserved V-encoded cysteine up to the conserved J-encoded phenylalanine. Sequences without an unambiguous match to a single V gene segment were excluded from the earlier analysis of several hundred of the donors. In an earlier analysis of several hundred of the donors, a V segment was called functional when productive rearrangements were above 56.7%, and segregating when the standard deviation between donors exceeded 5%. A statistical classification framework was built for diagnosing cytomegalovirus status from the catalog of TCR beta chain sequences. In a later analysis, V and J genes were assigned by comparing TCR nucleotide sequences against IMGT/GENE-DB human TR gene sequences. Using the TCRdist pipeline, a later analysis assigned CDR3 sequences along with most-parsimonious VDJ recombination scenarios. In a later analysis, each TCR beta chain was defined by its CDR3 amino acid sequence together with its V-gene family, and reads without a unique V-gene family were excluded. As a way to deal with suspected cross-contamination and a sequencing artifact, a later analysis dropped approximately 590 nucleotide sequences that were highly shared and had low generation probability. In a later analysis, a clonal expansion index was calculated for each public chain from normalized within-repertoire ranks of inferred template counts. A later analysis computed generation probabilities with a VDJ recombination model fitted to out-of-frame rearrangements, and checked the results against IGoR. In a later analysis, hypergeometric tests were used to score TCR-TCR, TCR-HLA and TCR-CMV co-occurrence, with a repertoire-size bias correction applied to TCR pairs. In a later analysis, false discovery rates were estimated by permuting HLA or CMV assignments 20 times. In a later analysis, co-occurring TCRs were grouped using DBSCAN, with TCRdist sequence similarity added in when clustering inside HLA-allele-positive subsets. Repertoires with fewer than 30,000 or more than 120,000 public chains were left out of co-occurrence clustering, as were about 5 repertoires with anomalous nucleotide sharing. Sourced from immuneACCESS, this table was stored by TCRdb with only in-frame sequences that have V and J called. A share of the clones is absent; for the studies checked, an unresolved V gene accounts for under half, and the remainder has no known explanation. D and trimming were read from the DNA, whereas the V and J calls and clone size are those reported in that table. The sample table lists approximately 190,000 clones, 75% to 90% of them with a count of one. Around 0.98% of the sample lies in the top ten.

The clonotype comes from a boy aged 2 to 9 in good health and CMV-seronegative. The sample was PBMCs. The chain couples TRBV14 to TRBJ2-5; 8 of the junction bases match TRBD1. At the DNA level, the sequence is TGTGCCAGCAGCCAAGGCAGGGGGCGGGAGACCCAGTACTTC. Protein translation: CASSQGRGRETQYF.